This T cell receptor (beta chain) was captured in a study of cytomegalovirus exposure and HLA in healthy donors. The study ran its PCR with 60 Vbeta and 13 Jbeta primers. Sequencing used immunoSEQ multiplex PCR; TCRdb keeps in-frame clones, though not all of them. There are 220,000 or so clones in the sample; 65% to 75% occur only once, and roughly 1.9% lies in the top ten. Study-wide results and limits: TCR beta sequences reportedly predicted most subjects' HLA-A and HLA-B alleles accurately.

The CDR3 covers 14 residues. V lost 1 base, J lost 12 bases, and 10 bases stayed unmatched. Germline lookup yields CDR1 SGHVS and CDR2 FNYEAQ. Comment on this clone: The antigen is not known.

The TCR was taken from a woman aged 25 to 39 in good health and CMV-seronegative. Source material: PBMCs. The chain recombines TRBV7-6 with TRBJ2-3, with TRBD1 matching over 7 bases. The CDR3 nucleotides read TGTGCCAGCAGCTTAGTCTTAGAAGGGGGCTCTCAGTATTTT. This codes for CASSLVLEGGSQYF.